Sequencing of this T cell receptor (beta chain) was carried out in a study of T cell responses to AZD1222 COVID-19 vaccine. Regarding this clone: The antigen remains unidentified.

Per germline, CDR1 SNHLY and CDR2 FYNNEI. Losses at the gene ends were 5 bases for V and 3 bases for J; bases not matched to a gene: 8. The CDR3 extends over 15 amino acids. General study results and limits: Among spike-specific TCRs, nearly half reportedly target unmutated variant regions.

Clones were read by immunoSEQ multiplex PCR, and TCRdb kept only the in-frame ones, dropping some. The data hold about 150,000 clones, with 92% observed a single time. The V call is TRBV2, the J call TRBJ2-7, with 9 bases that match TRBD1. Material: peripheral blood, obtained 28 days after the second AZD1222 dose. This receptor was identified in an adult who received the AZD1222 COVID-19 vaccine. Here the CDR3 DNA reads TGTGCCAGCAGTCAAACCCGGGACAGGGTCTACGAGCAGTACTTC. As protein: CASSQTRDRVYEQYF.